The clone carrying this T cell receptor (beta chain) was seen only once. One junction end does not reproduce the germline sequence, and a read error may be involved. Using immunoSEQ multiplex PCR, the repertoire was profiled, and TCRdb retains in-frame clones only, with some absent. The sample carries fewer than 100,000 clones, about 93% recorded once. This entry comes from a study of technical replicates of blood from a few donors. Germline V gene data show CDR1 as MNHNS and CDR2 as SASEGT. This CDR3 is 14 amino acids long. The origin of this receptor is a human donor in good health. The chain combines TRBV6-1 with TRBJ1-1, with a weak D call TRBD1 (6 bases). The source material was T cells isolated from PBMCs. CDR3 in DNA: TGTGCCAGCAGCGAAGGACAGCCTGGGACTGAAGCTTTCTTT. Translation gives CASSEGQPGTEAFF.